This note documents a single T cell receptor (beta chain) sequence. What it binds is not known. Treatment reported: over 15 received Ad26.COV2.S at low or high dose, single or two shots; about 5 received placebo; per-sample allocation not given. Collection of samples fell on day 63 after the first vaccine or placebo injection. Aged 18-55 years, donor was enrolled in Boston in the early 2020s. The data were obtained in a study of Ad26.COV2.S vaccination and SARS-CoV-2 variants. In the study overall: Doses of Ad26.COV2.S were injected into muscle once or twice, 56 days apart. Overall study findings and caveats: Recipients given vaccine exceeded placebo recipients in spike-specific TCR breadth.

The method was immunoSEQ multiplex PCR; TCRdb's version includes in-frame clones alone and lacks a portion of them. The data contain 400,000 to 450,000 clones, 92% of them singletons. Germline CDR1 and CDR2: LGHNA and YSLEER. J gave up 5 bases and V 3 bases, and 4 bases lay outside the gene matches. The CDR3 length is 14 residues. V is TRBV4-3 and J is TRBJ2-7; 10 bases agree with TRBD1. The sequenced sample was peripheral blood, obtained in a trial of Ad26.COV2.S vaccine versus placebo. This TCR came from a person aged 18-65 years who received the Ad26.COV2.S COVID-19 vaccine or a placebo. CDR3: CASSQGQGFHEQYF. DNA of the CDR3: TGCGCCAGCAGCCAGGGACAGGGGTTCCACGAGCAGTACTTC.